Reported below is one T cell receptor beta chain. The antigen remains unidentified. Method: immunoSEQ multiplex PCR; TCRdb's copy keeps in-frame clones and lacks some. The table has 85,000 to 95,000 clones, 91% seen once. This sample was included in a study of OX40 agonist ivuxolimab in advanced cancers. Regarding the study as a whole: Average numbers of expanded clones were greater in CD8+ T cells than in CD4+.

This CDR3 contains 16 residues. J gave up 3 bases and V 4 bases, and 8 bases lay outside the gene matches. Germline CDR1 SGHDN, CDR2 FVKESK. The sequenced sample was CD4+ or CD8+ T cells sorted from blood, obtained in a trial of the OX40 agonist ivuxolimab. This clonotype originated in an adult with an advanced solid tumor such as melanoma, head and neck, liver or kidney cancer. V gene TRBV14 combines with J gene TRBJ2-2; 7 nucleotides line up with TRBD2. The CDR3 region is CASSRGGGVHTGELFF. CDR3 coding DNA: TGTGCCAGCAGCCGTGGGGGAGGGGTACACACCGGGGAGCTGTTTTTT.